This passage covers 5 T cell receptor beta chains from one sample sequenced in a study of cytomegalovirus exposure and HLA in healthy donors. TCRdb's copy holds only in-frame clones and misses some; the assay was immunoSEQ multiplex PCR. The top ten clones hold about 3.8% of a sample with 65,000 to 90,000 clones, about 90% of them seen once. The sequenced sample was PBMCs. The receptors derive from a young woman in good health and CMV-seropositive.

V and J are TRBV18 and TRBJ2-2; D might be TRBD2 (6 bases). CDR3 length: 16 amino acids. The V end was cut by 4 bases, the J end by 4 bases, with 16 bases between. Looked up from germline, CDR1 is KGHSH and CDR2 is LQKENI. The CDR3 DNA follows: TGTGCCAGCTCACTACAGGAGGGGCTCGTCACCGGGGAGCTGTTTTTT. It translates to CASSLQEGLVTGELFF.

The chain couples TRBV19 to TRBJ2-4, with 7 bases identical to TRBD2. CDR1 and CDR2 from the germline V gene are LNHDA and SQIVND (reference sequence). This CDR3 contains 17 residues. V gave up 6 bases and J gave up 1 base; unmatched junction bases: 12. The CDR3 bases are TGTGCCAGTAGCCAAGAGGGCCTAGCGGTTGCCAAAAACATTCAGTACTTC. Translating gives CASSQEGLAVAKNIQYF.

The rearrangement links TRBV18 to TRBJ2-1; 10 bases agree with TRBD2. CDR1 and CDR2 (germline): KGHSH, LQKENI. The V gene end was trimmed by 1 base and the J gene end by 6 bases; junction bases not matched to a gene: 15. This CDR3 is built from 19 residues. The CDR3 is CASSPLLAGAAGSSNEQFF. The CDR3 nucleotides are TGTGCCAGCTCACCACTGCTAGCGGGGGCCGCCGGTTCTAGCAATGAGCAGTTCTTC.

This rearrangement joins TRBV4-1 to TRBJ2-1; 7 bases align to TRBD2. Per the germline V gene, CDR1 is MGHRA and CDR2 is YSYEKL. The ends lost 0 bases at V and 3 bases at J; junction bases unmatched: 8. This CDR3 has 17 residues. The CDR3 sequence: CASSQDFGGSSYNEQFF. In DNA form, the CDR3 reads TGCGCCAGCAGCCAAGATTTCGGCGGGAGTAGCTACAATGAGCAGTTCTTC.

The chain links TRBV19 to TRBJ1-2; TRBD1 matches at 9 bases. Unmatched junction bases numbered 13, after V lost 7 bases and J lost 7 bases. The CDR3 is 15 residues long. Germline V lookup: CDR1 LNHDA, CDR2 SQIVND (reference sequence). This CDR3 is CASTYPGQGTFGYTF. The CDR3 DNA reads TGTGCCAGTACTTATCCGGGACAGGGTACTTTTGGCTACACCTTC.